Detailed here is one T cell receptor (beta chain). The V end was cut by 4 bases, the J end by 6 bases, with 15 bases between. Germline CDR1 and CDR2: KGHSH and LQKENI. CDR3 length: 14 amino acids. TCRdb's copy holds only in-frame clones and misses some; the assay was immunoSEQ multiplex PCR. Of under 80,000 clones detected, 88% appear once; the ten largest clones hold about 1.8%. The data originate from a study of T cell changes during pregnancy in multiple sclerosis. This rearrangement joins TRBV18 to TRBJ1-1; TRBD1 is a possible D gene (6 bases). The sample was peripheral blood, taken in the first trimester of pregnancy. This clonotype was sampled from a female donor with multiple sclerosis, enrolled in a pregnancy study. CDR3 residues: CASSLSRTASEAFF. Here the CDR3 DNA reads TGTGCCAGCTCACTTTCCCGGACAGCTTCTGAAGCTTTCTTT.